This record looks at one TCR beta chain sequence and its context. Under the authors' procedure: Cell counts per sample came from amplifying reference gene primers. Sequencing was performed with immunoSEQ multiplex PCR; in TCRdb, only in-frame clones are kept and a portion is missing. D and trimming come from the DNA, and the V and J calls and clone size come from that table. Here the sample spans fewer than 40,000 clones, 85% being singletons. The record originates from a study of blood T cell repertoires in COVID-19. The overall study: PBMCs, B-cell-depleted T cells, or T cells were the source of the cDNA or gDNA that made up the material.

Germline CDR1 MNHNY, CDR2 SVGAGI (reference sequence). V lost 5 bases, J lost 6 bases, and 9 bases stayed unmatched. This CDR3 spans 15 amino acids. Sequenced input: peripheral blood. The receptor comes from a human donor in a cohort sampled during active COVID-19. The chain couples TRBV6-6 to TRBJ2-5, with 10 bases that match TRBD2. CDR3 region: CASSPLGSGGKTQYF. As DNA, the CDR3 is TGTGCCAGCAGTCCCCTGGGTAGCGGGGGGAAGACCCAGTACTTC.